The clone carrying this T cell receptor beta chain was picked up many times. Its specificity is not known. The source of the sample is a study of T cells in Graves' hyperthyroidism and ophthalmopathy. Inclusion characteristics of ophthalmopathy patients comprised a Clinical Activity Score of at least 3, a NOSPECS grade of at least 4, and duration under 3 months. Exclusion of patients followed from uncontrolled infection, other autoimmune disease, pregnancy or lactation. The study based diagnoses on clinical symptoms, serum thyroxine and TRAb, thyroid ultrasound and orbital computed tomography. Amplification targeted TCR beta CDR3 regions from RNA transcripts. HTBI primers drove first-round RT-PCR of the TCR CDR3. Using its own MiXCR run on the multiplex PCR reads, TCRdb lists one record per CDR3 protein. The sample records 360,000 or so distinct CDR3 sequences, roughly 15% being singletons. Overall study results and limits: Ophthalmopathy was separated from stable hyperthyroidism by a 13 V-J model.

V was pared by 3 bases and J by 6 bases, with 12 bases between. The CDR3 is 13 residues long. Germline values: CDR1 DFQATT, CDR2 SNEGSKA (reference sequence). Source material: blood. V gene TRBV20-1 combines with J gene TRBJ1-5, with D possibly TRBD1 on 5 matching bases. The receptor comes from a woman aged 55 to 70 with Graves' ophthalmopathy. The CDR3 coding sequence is TGCAGTGCTAGCTTGGCGGGGGGTCAGCCCCAGCATTTT. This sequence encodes CSASLAGGQPQHF.